The rows below give T cell receptor beta chains drawn from one sample of a study of shared clonotypes between healthy human individuals. TCRdb keeps only in-frame clones here, not all; method: immunoSEQ multiplex PCR. The sample has over a million clones; approximately 98% are singletons. The sequenced sample consisted of naive CD4+ T cells sorted from blood. The receptors come from a man aged 30 to 39 in good health. CDR3s include the opening cysteine and the closing phenylalanine or tryptophan. D genes are given only for firm matches. Size tells how often a clone was seen (once, few, many) or the class of an expanded clone, and some rows leave it out.

>TRBJ2-5|NA|15|TRBV9|NA
TGTGCCAGCAGCGTAGACGGTACGATAGTTCAGACCCAGTACTTC
CASSVDGTIVQTQYF
>TRBJ2-1|once|14|TRBV19|NA
TGTGCCAGTAGGGAAACAGGGAAAGGGAATGAGCAGTTCTTC
CASRETGKGNEQFF
>TRBJ1-3|NA|14|TRBV30|NA
TGTGCCTGGAGTGCGGGGGCATCTGGAAACACCATATATTTT
CAWSAGASGNTIYF
>TRBJ1-3|NA|15|TRBV14|TRBD1
TGTGCCAGCAGCCAAGATCGACAGGGAGAGAACACCATATATTTT
CASSQDRQGENTIYF
>TRBJ2-5|NA|14|TRBV14|NA
TGTGCCAGCAGCTTAGGTGGAGGATCAAGGACCCAGTACTTC
CASSLGGGSRTQYF
>TRBJ2-1|NA|19|TRBV2|TRBD2
TGTGCCAGCAGAACGAGACTAGCGGGAGGGCCATCAGCTGGGGATGAGCAGTTCTTC
CASRTRLAGGPSAGDEQFF
>TRBJ2-5|NA|16|TRBV6-1|NA
TGTGCCAGCAGTGAAGGAACCACACAATTGACGAAGACCCAGTACTTC
CASSEGTTQLTKTQYF
>TRBJ2-7|NA|14|TRBV14|NA
TGTGCCAGCAGCCTAGGACTCCTCTCCTACGAGCAGTACTTC
CASSLGLLSYEQYF
>TRBJ1-5|NA|15|TRBV30|TRBD1
TGTGCCTGGAGTGGGAATACAGGGGACCTTCAGCCCCAGCATTTT
CAWSGNTGDLQPQHF
>TRBJ1-5|NA|18|TRBV27|TRBD1
TGTGCCAGCAGTCCACAGACAGGGCTCGGGGGTAGCAATCAGCCCCAGCATTTT
CASSPQTGLGGSNQPQHF
>TRBJ1-1|NA|15|TRBV5-1|TRBD1
TGCGCCAGCAGCTCGTCCGGGACAGGAAACACTGAAGCTTTCTTT
CASSSSGTGNTEAFF
>TRBJ1-1|NA|13|TRBV6-6|NA
TGTGCCAGCAGCATCAAAGGGGTCACTGAAGCTTTCTTT
CASSIKGVTEAFF
>TRBJ2-7|NA|12|TRBV11-3|NA
TGTGCCAGCAGCTCTGGGGAGCGCGAGCAGTACTTC
CASSSGEREQYF
>TRBJ2-5|NA|16|TRBV28|NA
TGTGCCAGCAGCCATAGTGGCCAGCGGAAGAAAGAGACCCAGTACTTC
CASSHSGQRKKETQYF
>TRBJ2-1|once|14|TRBV5-1|TRBD2
TGCGCCAGCAGAAAGCGGGACCTCACGAATGAGCAGTTCTTC
CASRKRDLTNEQFF
>TRBJ2-3|NA|16|TRBV5-1|TRBD2
TGCGCCAGCAGCTTGGGGGGACTAGCGGGAACAGATACGCAGTATTTT
CASSLGGLAGTDTQYF
>TRBJ2-5|NA|16|TRBV28|NA
TGTGCCAGCAGGGGGGATGGCATTCTTTACCAAGAGACCCAGTACTTC
CASRGDGILYQETQYF
>TRBJ2-3|NA|16|TRBV9|NA
TGTGCCAGCAGCGTAGGCCCCTCATTGAAAGCAGATACGCAGTATTTT
CASSVGPSLKADTQYF
>TRBJ2-7|once|14|TRBV5-1|TRBD1
TGCGCCAGCAGCTTGGTTCAGGGGGCGGACGAGCAGTACTTC
CASSLVQGADEQYF
>TRBJ2-5|NA|13|TRBV10-1|NA
TGCGCCAGCAGTGAGGGGGCGATGGAGACCCAGTACTTC
CASSEGAMETQYF
>TRBJ2-2|NA|17|TRBV7-9|TRBD2
TGTGCCAGCAGACAAAGTAGCGGGAGGGCCCGCACCGGGGAGCTGTTTTTT
CASRQSSGRARTGELFF
>TRBJ2-5|once|12|TRBV6-6|NA
TGTGCCAGCAGTTCCGAAGTAAAGACCCAGTACTTC
CASSSEVKTQYF
>TRBJ2-7|NA|15|TRBV6-6|TRBD1
TGTGCCAGCAGTTACTCGGTAGGGGGCTACTACGAGCAGTACTTC
CASSYSVGGYYEQYF
>TRBJ2-1|NA|15|TRBV11-3|TRBD2
TGTGCCAGCAGCCCAGGGGAGCGGGAGGGCAATGAGCAGTTCTTC
CASSPGEREGNEQFF
>TRBJ2-1|NA|13|TRBV6-5|TRBD2
TGTGCCAGCAATAGCGGGCCTTACAATGAGCAGTTCTTC
CASNSGPYNEQFF
>TRBJ2-3|NA|11|TRBV5-4|NA
TGTGCCAGCAGCAGGACAGATACGCAGTATTTT
CASSRTDTQYF
>TRBJ1-5|NA|16|TRBV5-6|TRBD1
TGTGCCAGCAGCTTGGTAACAGGGGCCGGCGATGGTCCCCAGCATTTT
CASSLVTGAGDGPQHF
>TRBJ1-2|NA|13|TRBV5-1|NA
TGCGCCAGCAGCAAGGACAGTAACTATGGCTACACCTTC
CASSKDSNYGYTF
>TRBJ1-3|NA|16|TRBV4-3|NA
TGCGCCAGCAGCTCAGGAGGCTCAAGCTCTGGAAACACCATATATTTT
CASSSGGSSSGNTIYF
>TRBJ2-1|NA|15|TRBV7-9|NA
TGTGCCAGCAGGTTAGAACAGGGACCCTACAATGAGCAGTTCTTC
CASRLEQGPYNEQFF
>TRBJ2-3|NA|16|TRBV7-6|TRBD1
TGTGCCAGCAGCCCAGGGACAGCCTGGGGCACAGATACGCAGTATTTT
CASSPGTAWGTDTQYF
>TRBJ2-2|NA|13|TRBV2|TRBD1
TGTGCCAGCAGTGACGGACAGGGTTTGGAGCTGTTTTTT
CASSDGQGLELFF
>TRBJ1-2|NA|14|TRBV6-1|TRBD1
TGTGCCAGCAGTGAACCCATGACAGGGTATGGCTACACCTTC
CASSEPMTGYGYTF
>TRBJ2-2|NA|16|TRBV4-3|TRBD1
TGCGCCAGCAGCCAAACCGGGACAGGGTTGACCGGGGAGCTGTTTTTT
CASSQTGTGLTGELFF
>TRBJ2-5|NA|13|TRBV29-1|TRBD2
TGCAGCGTTGAAGATTGGCTAGCGGGCCCCCAGTACTTC
CSVEDWLAGPQYF
>TRBJ1-2|once|14|TRBV6-6|NA
TGTGCCAGCAGAGAACAGGGAGGAAGCTATGGCTACACCTTC
CASREQGGSYGYTF
>TRBJ2-2|NA|15|TRBV5-1|NA
TGCGCCAGCAGCTTGGGAGACTATGACACCGGGGAGCTGTTTTTT
CASSLGDYDTGELFF
>TRBJ2-2|NA|17|TRBV25-1|TRBD1
TGTGCCAGCAGTGAGATACCCGGGACAGGGGACACCGGGGAGCTGTTTTTT
CASSEIPGTGDTGELFF
>TRBJ2-1|once|16|TRBV7-8|TRBD2
TGTGCCAGCAGCTCCCTGGCGGGAGAGGGCCACAATGAGCAGTTCTTC
CASSSLAGEGHNEQFF
>TRBJ1-3|NA|11|TRBV20-1|NA
TGCAGTGCTCGGGCTGGAAACACCATATATTTT
CSARAGNTIYF
>TRBJ2-5|NA|16|TRBV5-6|NA
TGTGCCAGCAGCTTCCCAGAAGTGAGTTCCCAAGAGACCCAGTACTTC
CASSFPEVSSQETQYF
>TRBJ1-2|NA|13|TRBV18|NA
TGTGCCAGCTCACCTTCGGGGGCAGATCGTTACACCTTC
CASSPSGADRYTF
>TRBJ2-5|NA|16|TRBV11-2|NA
TGTGCCAGCACAATAAGGGTTTTCAGAGGGCAAGAGACCCAGTACTTC
CASTIRVFRGQETQYF
>TRBJ2-5|once|13|TRBV5-6|NA
TGTGCCAGCAGCACGTCAGGAGGATCGGCCCAGTACTTC
CASSTSGGSAQYF
>TRBJ1-2|NA|14|TRBV7-9|NA
TGTGCCAGCAGCTTAGCCAGATTTCCTCATGGCTACACCTTC
CASSLARFPHGYTF
>TRBJ2-7|once|13|TRBV5-4|NA
TGTGCCAGCAGTTCCGGGACCAACTTTGAGCAGTACTTC
CASSSGTNFEQYF
>TRBJ2-5|NA|15|TRBV7-9|TRBD1
TGTGCCAGCAGCTTGGGACAGGGACGTGATGAGACCCAGTACTTC
CASSLGQGRDETQYF
>TRBJ2-1|NA|10|TRBV29-1|NA
TGCAGCGGGGCGGACCATGAGCAGTTCTTC
CSGADHEQFF
>TRBJ2-2|NA|18|TRBV7-6|NA
TGTGCCAGCAGCTTACTAGGGCGTGGGAGTCTCTTAGCCGGGGAGCTGTTTTTT
CASSLLGRGSLLAGELFF
>TRBJ2-6|NA|11|TRBV7-3|NA
TGTGCCAGCTCTGGGGCCAACGTCCTGACTTTC
CASSGANVLTF
>TRBJ2-7|NA|16|TRBV5-1|TRBD2
TGCGCCAGCAGCCCGGTTTGGGAGGGCGATTCCTACGAGCAGTACTTC
CASSPVWEGDSYEQYF
>TRBJ2-7|NA|14|TRBV28|NA
TGTGCCAGCAGTTCGGGGCCCGCGAGCTACGAGCAGTACTTC
CASSSGPASYEQYF
>TRBJ2-1|NA|15|TRBV27|NA
TGTGCCAGCAGTTTATCGGGCGGCATCTACAATGAGCAGTTCTTC
CASSLSGGIYNEQFF
>TRBJ2-5|NA|14|TRBV28|NA
TGTGCCAGCAGTTCGGGAGGGGGCGAAGAGACCCAGTACTTC
CASSSGGGEETQYF
>TRBJ2-1|NA|13|TRBV7-3|NA
TGTGCCAGCAGTCGGGCGAGGTACAATGAGCAGTTCTTC
CASSRARYNEQFF
>TRBJ2-5|NA|14|TRBV27|NA
TGTGCCAGCAGTTTTAAGGGAATTGGTGAGACCCAGTACTTC
CASSFKGIGETQYF
>TRBJ1-4|NA|14|TRBV5-1|NA
TGCGCCAGCAGCTTGGCCACAGCTAGGGAAAAACTGTTTTTT
CASSLATAREKLFF
>TRBJ2-3|NA|14|TRBV5-1|NA
TGCGCCAGCAGCTTGGCCCTGGGTACGGGTACGCAGTATTTT
CASSLALGTGTQYF
>TRBJ1-2|NA|16|TRBV18|NA
TGTGCCAGCTCACCACCGTCGACTAATTTCAAAGGAGGCTACACCTTC
CASSPPSTNFKGGYTF